This entry describes one T cell receptor (beta chain). There are 14 residues in the CDR3. Germline V gives CDR1 SNHLY, CDR2 FYNNEI. Trimming took 7 bases from V and 1 from J, leaving 11 bases between them. In the original processing: How many nucleated cells were present was estimated from reference gene primer amplification. Using immunoSEQ multiplex PCR, the repertoire was profiled, and TCRdb retains in-frame clones only, with some absent. The V and J calls and clone size are taken from that table; D and trimming were inferred from the DNA. The sample consists of some 60,000 clones, around 67% of them appearing once. The sample originates from a study of blood T cell repertoires in COVID-19. At the level of the study: The samples span acute and convalescent COVID-19 from the United States, Italy and Spain. In each case, the material was cDNA or gDNA derived from T cells, B-cell-depleted T cells, or PBMCs.

Sequencing input: peripheral blood. This sequence was found in a woman aged 45-65 years with active or convalescent COVID-19. V usage is TRBV2 and J usage is TRBJ2-1, with a possible D match to TRBD2 (6 bases). The CDR3 sequence is CASKAGGSYNEQFF. CDR3 nucleotides: TGTGCCAGCAAAGCGGGTGGATCCTACAATGAGCAGTTCTTC.